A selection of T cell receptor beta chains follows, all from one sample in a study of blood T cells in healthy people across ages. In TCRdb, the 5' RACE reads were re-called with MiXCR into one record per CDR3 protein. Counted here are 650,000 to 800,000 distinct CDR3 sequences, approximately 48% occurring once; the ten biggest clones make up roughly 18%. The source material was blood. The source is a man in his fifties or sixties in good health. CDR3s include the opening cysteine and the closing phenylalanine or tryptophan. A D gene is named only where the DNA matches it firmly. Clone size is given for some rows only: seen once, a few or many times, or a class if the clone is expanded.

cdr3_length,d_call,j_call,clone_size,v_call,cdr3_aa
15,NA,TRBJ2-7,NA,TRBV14,CASSPRERVVYEQYF
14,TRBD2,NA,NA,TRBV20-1,CSAANRGGLHEQYF
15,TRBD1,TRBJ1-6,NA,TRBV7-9,CASSPLDRDNSPLHF
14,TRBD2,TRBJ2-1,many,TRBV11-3,CASSPGTSGNEQFF
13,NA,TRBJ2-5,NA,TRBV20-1,CSARREYQETQYF
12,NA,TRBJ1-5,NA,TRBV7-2,CASSKRNQPQHF
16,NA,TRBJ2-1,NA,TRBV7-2,CASSLDRDITYNEQFF
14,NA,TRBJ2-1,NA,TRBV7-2,CASRTLGQYNEQFF
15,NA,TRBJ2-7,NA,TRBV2,CASSAQNGGSYEQYF
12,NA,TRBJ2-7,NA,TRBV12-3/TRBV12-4,CASSLVGCEQYF
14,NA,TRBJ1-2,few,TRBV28,CASSSLNGGNGYTF
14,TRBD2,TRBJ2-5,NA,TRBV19,CASSKRGGFETQYF
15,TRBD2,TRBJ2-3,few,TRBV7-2,CASSSLAGAPDAQYF
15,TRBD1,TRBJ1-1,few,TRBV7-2,CASSYRQGLNTEAFF
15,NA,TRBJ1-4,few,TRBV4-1,CASSQVLGGNEKLFF
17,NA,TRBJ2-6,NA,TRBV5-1,CASSLGHRSSGANVLTF
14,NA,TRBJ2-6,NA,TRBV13,CASSASGPKNVLTF
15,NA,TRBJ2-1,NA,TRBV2,CACSERRAGYNEQFF
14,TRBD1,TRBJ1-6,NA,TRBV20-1,CSAREETGRSPLHF
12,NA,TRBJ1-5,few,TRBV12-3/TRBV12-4,CASSPGWQPQHF
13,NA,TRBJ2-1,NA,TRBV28,CASSLLRGNEQFF
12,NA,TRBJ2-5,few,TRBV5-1,CASSWARGTQYF
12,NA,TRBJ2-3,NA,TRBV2,CASRLLTDTQYF
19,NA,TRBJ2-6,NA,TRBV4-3,CASSQDPPGARTGANVLTF
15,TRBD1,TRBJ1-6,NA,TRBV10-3,CAISRTGGNNSPLHF
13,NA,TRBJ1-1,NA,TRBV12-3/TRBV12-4,CASSPTAYTEAFF
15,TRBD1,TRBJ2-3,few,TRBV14,CASSPMDRGTDTQYF
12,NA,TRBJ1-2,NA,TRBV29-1,CSIRSGDYGYTF
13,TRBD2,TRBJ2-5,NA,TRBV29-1,CSVDILAGSEQYF
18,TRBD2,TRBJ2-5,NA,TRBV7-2,CASSLRGELAIRQETQYF
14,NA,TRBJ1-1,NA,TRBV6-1,CASSDGRHVTEAFF
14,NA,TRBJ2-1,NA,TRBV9,CASSVQEVYNEQFF
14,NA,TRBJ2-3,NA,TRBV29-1,CSVTIKGMTDTQYF
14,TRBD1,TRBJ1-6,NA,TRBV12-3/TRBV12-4,CASSPPGQTSPLHF
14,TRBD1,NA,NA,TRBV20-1,CSARAGQGVKTQYF
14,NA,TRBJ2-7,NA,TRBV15,CATSTRDGTYEQYF
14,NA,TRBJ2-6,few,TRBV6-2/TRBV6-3,CASGRVSGANVLTF